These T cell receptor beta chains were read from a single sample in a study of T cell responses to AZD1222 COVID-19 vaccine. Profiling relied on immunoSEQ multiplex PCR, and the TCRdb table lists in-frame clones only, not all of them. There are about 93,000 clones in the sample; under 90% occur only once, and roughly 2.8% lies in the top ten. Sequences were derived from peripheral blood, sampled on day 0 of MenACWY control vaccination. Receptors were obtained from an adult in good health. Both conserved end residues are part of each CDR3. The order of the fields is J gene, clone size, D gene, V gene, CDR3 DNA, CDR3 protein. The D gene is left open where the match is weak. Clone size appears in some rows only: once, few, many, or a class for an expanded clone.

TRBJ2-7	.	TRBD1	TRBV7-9	TGTGCCAGCAGCTTAGCTTCGGGACAGGGGGCAAGCGAGCAGTACTTC	CASSLASGQGASEQYF
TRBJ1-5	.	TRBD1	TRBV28	TGTGCGACAGGGGGTGTTCAGCCCCAGCATTTT	CATGGVQPQHF
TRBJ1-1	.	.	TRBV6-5	TGTGCCAGCAGTTACTCGGGTTGGACTGAAGCTTTCTTT	CASSYSGWTEAFF
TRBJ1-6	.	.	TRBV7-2	TGTGCCAGCAGCTCCGCCGGGACAAGTTCACCCCTCCACTTT	CASSSAGTSSPLHF
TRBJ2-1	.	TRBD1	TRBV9	TGTGCCAGCAGCCAGGGACAGGGCCAAAACAATGAGCAGTTCTTC	CASSQGQGQNNEQFF
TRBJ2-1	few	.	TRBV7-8	TGTGCCAGCAGCTTCAGGGAAGACTCCTACAATGAGCAGTTCTTC	CASSFREDSYNEQFF
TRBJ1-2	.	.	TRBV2	TGTGCCAGCAGCGTCGACAGGAACTATGGCTACACCTTC	CASSVDRNYGYTF
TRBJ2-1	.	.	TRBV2	TGTGCCAGCAGGGAATTTTTAGTCTCCTACAATGAGCAGTTCTTC	CASREFLVSYNEQFF
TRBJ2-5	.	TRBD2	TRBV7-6	TGTGCCAGCAGCCAAGACCCTAGCGGGGGGGAAGAGACCCAGTACTTC	CASSQDPSGGEETQYF
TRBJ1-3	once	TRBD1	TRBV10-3	TGTGCCACGAGGGCCGCAGGGGGCTCTGGAAACACCATATATTTT	CATRAAGGSGNTIYF
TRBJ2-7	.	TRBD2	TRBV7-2	TGTGCCAGCAGTTTAGCGGGGGAGCCCTACGAGCAGTACTTC	CASSLAGEPYEQYF
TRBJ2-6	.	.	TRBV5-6	TGTGCCAGCAGCTGGCAGGGGACTGGGGCCAACGTCCTGACTTTC	CASSWQGTGANVLTF
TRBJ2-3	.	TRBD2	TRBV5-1	TGCGCCAGCAGCTCATCTAGCGGGGCCACAGATACGCAGTATTTT	CASSSSSGATDTQYF
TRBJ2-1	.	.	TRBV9	TGTGCCAGCAGCCTGACTGGCCTCTCCTACAATGAGCAGTTCTTC	CASSLTGLSYNEQFF
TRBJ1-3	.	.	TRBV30	TGTGCCTGGAGTGTAACAACCGCGCCTTCTGGAAACACCATATATTTT	CAWSVTTAPSGNTIYF
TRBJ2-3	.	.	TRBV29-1	TGCAGCGAAGGACAAGGCACAGATACGCAGTATTTT	CSEGQGTDTQYF
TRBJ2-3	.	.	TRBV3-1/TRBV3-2	TGTGCCAGCAGCCGCCGCGGCACAGATACGCAGTATTTT	CASSRRGTDTQYF
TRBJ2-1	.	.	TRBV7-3	TGTGCCAGCAGGACCCCAAGTGGCAATGAGCAGTTCTTC	CASRTPSGNEQFF
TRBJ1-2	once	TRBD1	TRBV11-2	TGTGCCAGCAGCTTAGATCGGACAGGGAATGGCTATGGCTACACCTTC	CASSLDRTGNGYGYTF
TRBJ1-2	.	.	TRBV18	TGTGCCAGCTCACCCGGGGAGGGAACCTCTGGCTACACCTTC	CASSPGEGTSGYTF
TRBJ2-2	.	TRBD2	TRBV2	TGTGCCAGCAGTTTACTAGCGGGGAACACCGGGGAGCTGTTTTTT	CASSLLAGNTGELFF
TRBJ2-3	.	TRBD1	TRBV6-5	TGTGCCAGCAGCGCCGGACAGGGGGCTCCAGATACGCAGTATTTT	CASSAGQGAPDTQYF
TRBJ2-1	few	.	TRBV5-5	TGTGCCAGCAGCCCCTTGGGGGCCACTAGTCATGAGCAGTTCTTC	CASSPLGATSHEQFF
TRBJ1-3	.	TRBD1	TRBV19	TGTGCCAGTAGTATCGACAGGGGGAACTATGGAAACACCATATATTTT	CASSIDRGNYGNTIYF
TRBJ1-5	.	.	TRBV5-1	TGCGCCAGCAGGATGAATGACAATCAGCCCCAGCATTTT	CASRMNDNQPQHF
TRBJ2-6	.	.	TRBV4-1	TGCGCCAGCAGCCAACCCATTCCCTCTGGGGCCAACGTCCTGACTTTC	CASSQPIPSGANVLTF
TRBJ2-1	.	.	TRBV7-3	TGTGCCAGCAGCATCGGGGGGCCTGCTTACAATGAGCAGTTCTTC	CASSIGGPAYNEQFF
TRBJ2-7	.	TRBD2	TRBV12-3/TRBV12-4	TGTGCCAGCAGTTTTCGGGGGGCCTACGAGCAGTACTTC	CASSFRGAYEQYF
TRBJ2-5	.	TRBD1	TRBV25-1	TGTGCCAGCAGTGAACTTGGGACAGAGAAAGAGACCCAGTACTTC	CASSELGTEKETQYF
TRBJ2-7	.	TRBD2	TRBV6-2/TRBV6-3	TGTGCCAGCAGTTACTCGAACGTTCGGGGGGGCTACGAGCAGTACTTC	CASSYSNVRGGYEQYF
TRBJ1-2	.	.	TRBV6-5	TGTGCCAGCTTGCGGGAGAGTGGCTACACCTTC	CASLRESGYTF
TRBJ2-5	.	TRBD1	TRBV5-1	TGCGCCAGCAGCCTAGACAGGGCCCAAGAGACCCAGTACTTC	CASSLDRAQETQYF
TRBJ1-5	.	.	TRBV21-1	TGTGCCAGCAGCAAACGGGGGGCTCTTGAGCCCCAGCATTTT	CASSKRGALEPQHF
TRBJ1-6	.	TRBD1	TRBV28	TGTGCCAGCAGTTTAATCGGACAGGGGAATTCACCCCTCCACTTT	CASSLIGQGNSPLHF
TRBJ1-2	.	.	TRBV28	TGTGCCAGCAGCATTGGCGGGAAGGGCTACACCTTC	CASSIGGKGYTF
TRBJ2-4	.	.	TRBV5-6	TGTGCCAGCAGCTGGGACACTGAAAACATTCAGTACTTC	CASSWDTENIQYF
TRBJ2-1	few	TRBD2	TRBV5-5	TGTGCCAGCAGCATCGACAGCGGGGGGTACAATGAGCAGTTCTTC	CASSIDSGGYNEQFF
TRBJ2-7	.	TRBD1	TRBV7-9	TGTGCCAGCAGCTTAAGACAGGGGTTTTCCTCCTACGAGCAGTACTTC	CASSLRQGFSSYEQYF
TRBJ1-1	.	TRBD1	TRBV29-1	TGCAGCGTTGATGACGCCGGGACAGAAAGGACTGAAGCTTTCTTT	CSVDDAGTERTEAFF
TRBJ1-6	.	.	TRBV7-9	TGTGCCAGCAGCTTGGGCAGTTCACCCCTCCACTTT	CASSLGSSPLHF
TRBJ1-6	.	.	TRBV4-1	TGCGCCAGCAGCCAAGACCTTCGCGGCAGGGTGCTCCACTTT	CASSQDLRGRVLHF
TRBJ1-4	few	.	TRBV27	TGTGCCAGCACCAAAATCGGCGAAAAACTGTTTTTT	CASTKIGEKLFF
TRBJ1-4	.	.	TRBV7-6	TGTGCCAGCAGCTTAGTAAGGCAGGGAGGTGAAAAACTGTTTTTT	CASSLVRQGGEKLFF
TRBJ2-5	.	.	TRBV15	TGTGCCACCAGCAGGTCCCGAGGGCTAAAAGAGACCCAGTACTTC	CATSRSRGLKETQYF
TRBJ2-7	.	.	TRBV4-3	TGCGCCAGCAGCCAAGCTCTAGCGTCCCAGCAGTACTTC	CASSQALASQQYF
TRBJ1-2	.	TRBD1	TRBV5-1	TGCGCCAGCAGCTTGGCTGGGACAGCCTATGGCTACACCTTC	CASSLAGTAYGYTF